Sequencing of this T cell receptor beta chain was carried out in a study of memory CD4+ T cells and cytomegalovirus serostatus. Points from the study as a whole: CD4+ memory repertoires contained about two fifths of the 164 reported CMV TCRbeta sequences.

The data were produced by immunoSEQ multiplex PCR, yet TCRdb's version contains in-frame clones alone and is incomplete. The sample includes about 75,000 clones, around 80% of them seen just once. The trim removed 3 bases at V and 2 bases at J, leaving 6 bases unmatched. This CDR3 has 16 amino acids. Looked up from germline, CDR1 is SGHVS and CDR2 is FQNEAQ. On this clone itself: Its cognate antigen is unknown.

Single viable CD3+CD4+CD8-CD45RO+ cells were sorted as the memory CD4+ T cells. CD4+ T cells were isolated by positive magnetic selection. The source is an adult in good health and CMV-seropositive. The sample was memory CD4+ T cells from blood. The V gene is TRBV7-8, the J gene TRBJ2-3, with 9 bases lining up with TRBD1. This chain's CDR3 is CASSFAGTGHTDTQYF. The CDR3 bases are TGTGCCAGCAGCTTCGCCGGGACAGGGCACACAGATACGCAGTATTTT.